What follows are 20 T cell receptor beta chains derived from one specimen sequenced in a study of tumor-infiltrating lymphocytes in primary liver carcinoma. The template, 500 ng total RNA, yielded TCR beta cDNA made with a constant-region primer. Three nested multiplex PCR rounds, a slightly modified ARM-PCR, produced the libraries for TCR beta. TRBV1-TRBV30 forward primers paired with a C-beta reverse primer drove the first two PCR rounds, 10 cycles each. TCRdb processed the multiplex PCR reads anew with MiXCR; each CDR3 protein has one entry. The table has under 25,000 distinct CDR3 sequences, 75% to 80% seen once. Starting material for RNA and DNA co-extraction consisted of roughly 20-34 mg of unsorted bulk tissue. Sequencing was performed on liver tumor tissue from sampling region 5. Regarding subset: tumor region T5, tumor centre. The receptors were gathered from a woman in her twenties or thirties with primary liver carcinoma and hepatitis B virus infection.

As concerns this clonotype: The junction does not match germline at one end; this may be a read error. The chain recombines TRBV11-2 with TRBJ2-7; D remains ambiguous. Germline V gene sequence: CDR1 SGHAT, CDR2 FQNNGV. There are 14 residues in the CDR3. The chain's CDR3 is CASSLVSVSCEQYF. CDR3 DNA sequence: TGTGCCAGCAGCTTAGTAAGCGTGAGCTGCGAGCAATACTTC. Full variable domain (remainder filled in from reference TRBV11-2 and TRBJ2-7): EAGVAQSPRYKIIEKRQSVAFWCNPISGHATLYWYQQILGQGPKLLIQFQNNGVVDDSQLPKDRFSAERLKGVDSTLKIQPAKLEDSAVYLCASSLVSVSCEQYFGPGTRLTVT.

This clonotype has a count of ten or more. The rearrangement joins TRBV9 to TRBJ2-1, with a weak D call TRBD1 (5 bases). The CDR3 has 14 amino acids. CDR1 and CDR2 (germline): SGDLS, YYNGEE. V was cut by 4 bases and J by 6 bases, with 14 bases left in between. The CDR3: CASSRGSLGNEQFF. As DNA, the CDR3 is TGTGCCAGCAGCAGGGGTTCCCTTGGCAATGAGCAGTTCTTC.

As regards this clonotype: At one boundary the junction diverges from the germline segment, which might be a read error. CDR3 sequence reads: CANSRVSRRPQHF. The DNA of the CDR3 is TGTGCCAACAGTCGCGTCAGTCGTCGGCCCCAGCATTTT. V and J are TRBV6-2 or TRBV6-3 and TRBJ1-5; D gene unclear. CDR1 and CDR2 from the germline V gene are MNHEY and SVGEGT. The CDR3 length is 13 residues.

This clonotype was found a few times. Germline is not matched at one junction end, which may reflect a read error. This chain links TRBV29-1 with TRBJ1-1; no definite D call. In germline, CDR1 is SQVTM, CDR2 ANQGSEA. The length of the CDR3 is 12 residues. CDR3 region: CSVEAGSTEAFF. The DNA for the CDR3 is TGCAGCGTCGAGGCTGGGAGCACTGAAGCTTTCTTC.

With respect to this clonotype: A read error is possible here, since a much larger clone lies one base away. The chain uses TRBV11-2 and TRBJ2-7; D is ambiguous. CDR1 SGHAT and CDR2 FQNNGV come from the germline V gene. This CDR3 is 13 amino acids long. CDR3 protein: CDSSLRVISEQYF. CDR3 DNA: TGTGACAGCAGCTTAAGGGTTATCTCCGAGCAGTACTTC.

The V call is TRBV11-2, the J call TRBJ2-1; possibly TRBD1 for D (5 bases). Germline CDR1 SGHAT, CDR2 FQNNGV. Deletions cut 7 bases from V and 4 bases from J, with 20 bases between. CDR3 length equals 16 residues. CDR3 nucleotide sequence: TGTGCCAGCAACACCTATCTAACAGGAGTATACAATGAGCAGTTCTTC. It yields the protein CASNTYLTGVYNEQFF. The full variable domain, its missing parts supplied by reference TRBV11-2 and TRBJ2-1, is EAGVAQSPRYKIIEKRQSVAFWCNPISGHATLYWYQQILGQGPKLLIQFQNNGVVDDSQLPKDRFSAERLKGVDSTLKIQPAKLEDSAVYLCASNTYLTGVYNEQFFGPGTRLTVL.

The chain is built from TRBV11-2 and TRBJ2-7; D unclear. Trimming removed 4 bases from V and 5 bases from J, with 21 bases in between. The CDR3 consists of 16 residues. Germline V CDR1 and CDR2: SGHAT, FQNNGV. In DNA, the CDR3 is TGTGCCAGCAGCTCATATCCAGGTCCCTATGTCCACGAGCAGTACTTC. It is translated as CASSSYPGPYVHEQYF. Full variable domain (rest looked up from reference TRBV11-2 and TRBJ2-7): EAGVAQSPRYKIIEKRQSVAFWCNPISGHATLYWYQQILGQGPKLLIQFQNNGVVDDSQLPKDRFSAERLKGVDSTLKIQPAKLEDSAVYLCASSSYPGPYVHEQYFGPGTRLTVT.

V and J are TRBV6-2 or TRBV6-3 and TRBJ1-5, with 7 bases lining up with TRBD1. The better agreement between TRBJ2-3 and the DNA end casts doubt on the J call. Germline loops: CDR1 MNHEY, CDR2 SVGEGT. The CDR3 contains 13 residues. The DNA of the CDR3 is TGTGCCAGCAGTTACCGGGACAGTCAGCTCCAGTATTTT. This gives the protein CASSYRDSQLQYF.

As concerns this clonotype: An end of the junction does not agree with germline; a read error may underlie this. The chain employs TRBV4-2 and TRBJ2-7; the D gene is possibly TRBD2 (7 bases). This CDR3 has 18 residues. Germline CDR1 and CDR2: LGHNA and YNFKEQ. The CDR3 sequence is CASSQEHLGEGGPREQYF. CDR3 nucleotide sequence: TGCGCCAGCAGCCAGGAACACCTAGGGGAGGGGGGACCGCGCGAGCAGTACTTC.

J is TRBJ2-3 and V is TRBV11-2; 7 nucleotides align to TRBD1. The V gene end was trimmed by 5 bases and the J gene end by 5 bases; junction bases not matched to a gene: 13. The CDR3 extends over 16 amino acids. Germline CDR1 reads SGHAT; CDR2 reads FQNNGV. The CDR3 is CASSRVRQGWGDTQYF. The CDR3 DNA reads as TGTGCCAGCAGCCGGGTGCGACAGGGATGGGGAGATACGCAGTATTTT.

As concerns this clonotype: A much larger clone lies one base from this, so it may be a read error. The conserved phenylalanine or tryptophan normally closing the CDR3 is absent here, so this likely arose from a read error. The chain links TRBV18 to TRBJ2-7, with 8 bases identical to TRBD1. Germline V gene lookup returns CDR1 KGHSH and CDR2 LQKENI. The CDR3 has 14 amino acids. Trimming took 6 bases from V and 5 from J; bases not matched to a gene: 9. The CDR3 nucleotides are TGTGCCAGCTCCCCGGGACAGGAGACCCACGAGCAGTACTTA. It is translated as CASSPGQETHEQYL.

Points on this clonotype: A junction boundary mismatches the germline segment, possibly from a read error. CDR3 sequence (DNA): TGCGCCAACAACCAAGTGAGGGGATCTAATGAAAAACCGTTTTTT. It translates to CANNQVRGSNEKPFF. The rearrangement links TRBV4-1 to TRBJ1-4; tentatively, D is TRBD1 (5 bases). Germline V gives CDR1 MGHRA, CDR2 YSYEKL. The CDR3 extends over 15 amino acids.

Points on this clonotype: A much larger clonotype is one base distant, so this may be a read error. The V call is TRBV29-1, the J call TRBJ2-1, with TRBD1 matching over 11 bases. The CDR3 spans 14 residues. Germline V gives CDR1 SQVTM, CDR2 ANQGSEA. J was trimmed by 12 bases and V by 7 bases; bases with no gene match: 14. Written as DNA, the CDR3 is TGCAGCGGATTGCCGGGACAGGGGGTGGATAGGCAGTTCTTC. Amino acid sequence: CSGLPGQGVDRQFF.

For this clonotype: One junction end disagrees with the germline gene, perhaps due to a read error. V and J are TRBV29-1 and TRBJ1-2; D is undetermined. There are 12 residues in the CDR3. Germline CDR1 and CDR2: SQVTM and ANQGSEA. The CDR3 nucleotides are TGCAGCGTTGTCCATTGTGGTGGCAGCTATACCTTC. This translates into CSVVHCGGSYTF.

V usage is TRBV11-2 and J usage is TRBJ2-7, with D unclear. CDR3 size: 13 residues. The V gene's germline CDR1 is SGHAT and CDR2 FQNNGV. The ends were cut back, 11 bases at V and 6 bases at J, with 20 bases in the middle. CDR3 in amino acids: CAGTPSNTGEQYF. For the CDR3, the DNA is TGTGCCGGCACCCCCTCAAATACGGGCGAGCAGTACTTC.

Concerning this clonotype: A much bigger clone sits one base away, suggesting this may be a read error. This sequence joins TRBV19 and TRBJ1-1, with unresolved D. This CDR3 has 14 residues. The V gene lost 3 bases and the J gene lost 1 base, with 9 bases spanning the gap. Germline loops: CDR1 LNHDA, CDR2 SQIVND (reference sequence). CDR3 coding DNA: TGTGCCAGTAGTATTGGCAGCAGGAACACTGAAGCTTTCTTT. Amino acids: CASSIGSRNTEAFF.

On this clonotype itself: A read error may account for a junction end that differs from germline. The chain combines TRBV6-1 with TRBJ1-1; 8 bases agree with TRBD1. Germline V gives CDR1 MNHNS, CDR2 SASEGT. The CDR3 is made up of 15 amino acids. Written as DNA, the CDR3 is TGTGCCAGCGATTTTAGGACAGGGATGGACACTGAAGCTTCCTTT. Its translation: CASDFRTGMDTEASF.

As to this clonotype: One end of the junction is discordant with germline, which a read error may explain. The chain couples TRBV7-9 to TRBJ2-3; D is unclear. The CDR3 runs 13 residues. Germline lookup yields CDR1 SEHNR and CDR2 FQNEAQ (reference sequence). The CDR3 sequence: CANSLRSTDTQYF. The CDR3, as DNA: TGTGCCAACAGCTTGAGAAGTACAGATACGCAGTATTTT.

This clonotype has at least ten counts. The chain joins TRBV6-5 to TRBJ2-1, with a possible D match to TRBD2 (5 bases). The ends were cut back, 7 bases at V and 5 bases at J, with 12 bases in the middle. The CDR3 runs 13 residues. Per the germline V gene, CDR1 is MNHEY and CDR2 is SVGAGI. The CDR3 protein is CASTAAGDNEQFF. The CDR3 coding sequence is TGTGCCAGCACCGCTGCCGGGGACAATGAGCAGTTCTTC.

This clonotype occurred once. The rearrangement uses TRBV11-2 and TRBJ2-3; the D is unclear. Looked up from germline, CDR1 is SGHAT and CDR2 is FQNNGV. The CDR3 totals 13 residues. CDR3 nucleotides: TGTACCTGCAGCTTAGTGAGCTCCGATGCGCAGTATTTT. It translates to CTCSLVSSDAQYF.